These 22 T cell receptor beta chains came from one sample sequenced in a study of T cells in Graves' hyperthyroidism and ophthalmopathy. What was amplified from RNA transcripts were TCR beta CDR3 regions. A first-round RT-PCR of the TCR CDR3 used the HTBI primer set. Each CDR3 protein is one row after TCRdb ran MiXCR on the multiplex PCR reads. The top ten clones hold about 16% of a sample with about 690,000 distinct CDR3 sequences, 17% of them seen once. Sample: blood. Receptors were obtained from a man aged 45-65 years with Graves' hyperthyroidism.

The chain links TRBV19 to TRBJ2-1, with 7 bases identical to TRBD2. Looked up from germline, CDR1 is LNHDA and CDR2 is SQIVND (reference sequence). V shed 3 bases and J 7 bases; nucleotides not matched to a gene: 12. The length of the CDR3 is 16 residues. The CDR3 DNA reads as TGTGCCAGTAGTATTCAGAGCAGGGAGGGAGGAAATGAGCAGTTCTTC. The encoded protein is CASSIQSREGGNEQFF. Full variable domain (rest looked up from reference TRBV19 and TRBJ2-1): DGGITQSPKYLFRKEGQNVTLSCEQNLNHDAMYWYRQDPGQGLRLIYYSQIVNDFQKGDIAEGYSVSREKKESFPLTVTSAQKNPTAFYLCASSIQSREGGNEQFFGPGTRLTVL.

This clonotype was found many times. The genes are TRBV6-1 and TRBJ2-5, with 8 positions matching TRBD2. The J segment lost 2 bases and the V segment lost 6 bases, leaving 5 bases of the junction unmatched. The CDR3 runs to 14 residues. The germline gives CDR1 MNHNS, CDR2 SASEGT. This chain's CDR3 is CASSLTSGQETQYF. The CDR3 DNA sequence: TGTGCCAGCAGCTTAACTAGCGGACAAGAGACCCAGTACTTC.

The V and J genes are TRBV10-2 and TRBJ2-6; perhaps TRBD2 as D (7 bases). This CDR3 is 16 amino acids long. Germline V gives CDR1 WSHSY, CDR2 SAAADI. Trimming removed 2 bases from V and 4 bases from J, with 12 bases in between. The CDR3 DNA follows: TGCGCCAGCAGTGAGGGGGGGGCGATAGGGGCCAACGTCCTGACTTTC. This translates into CASSEGGAIGANVLTF.

At least ten counts were recorded for this clonotype. The V and J genes are TRBV24-1 and TRBJ2-1; D possibly corresponds to TRBD1 (6 bases). CDR3 size: 16 residues. Germline V CDR1 and CDR2: KGHDR, SFDVKD. V dropped 1 base and J dropped 1 base, with 10 bases sitting between them. CDR3 sequence (DNA): TGTGCCACCAGTGATTTTAGGGACACTTCCTACAATGAGCAGTTCTTC. This encodes CATSDFRDTSYNEQFF.

In its sample, this clonotype was seen a few times. V and J are TRBV5-1 and TRBJ2-1, with 12 bases aligning to TRBD2. The CDR3 runs 18 residues. Trimming removed 1 base from V and 4 bases from J; junction bases left unmatched: 9. Germline V CDR1 and CDR2: SGHRS, YFSETQ. The DNA of the CDR3 is TGCGCCAGCAGCTTGTTGGGATCTAGCGGGAGGGTTTACAATGAGCAGTTCTTC. It yields the protein CASSLLGSSGRVYNEQFF.

CDR3 sequence: CASSSSRGPSEQFF. The CDR3 nucleotides are TGTGCCAGCAGCTCGAGCAGGGGGCCAAGTGAGCAGTTCTTC. The V gene is TRBV7-2, the J gene TRBJ2-1, with 8 positions matching TRBD1. There are 14 residues in the CDR3. The junction had 8 bases not matched to a gene; V was cut back by 4 bases and J by 9 bases. Germline V gene sequence: CDR1 SGHTA, CDR2 FQGNSA.

This clonotype occurred a few times. The chain employs TRBV20-1 and TRBJ1-1; TRBD1 is a possible D gene (6 bases). The V end lost 3 bases, the J end lost 3 bases, and 14 bases lay between the germline ends. The CDR3 extends over 14 amino acids. Germline CDR1 and CDR2: DFQATT and SNEGSKA (reference sequence). The CDR3 loop reads CSARSGDIDTEAFF. CDR3 nucleotides: TGCAGTGCTAGGTCAGGGGATATCGACACTGAAGCTTTCTTT.

The rearrangement joins TRBV20-1 to TRBJ2-7; 9 positions match TRBD2. The CDR3 length is 15 residues. Unmatched junction bases numbered 6, after V lost 0 bases and J lost 3 bases. CDR1 and CDR2 (germline): DFQATT, SNEGSKA (reference sequence). For the CDR3, the DNA is TGCAGTGCTAGAGATCCCGCTAGCGGGATCTACGAGCAGTACTTC. This codes for CSARDPASGIYEQYF.

This clonotype appeared many times. V is TRBV2 and J is TRBJ2-1, with TRBD2 matching over 12 bases. In germline, CDR1 is SNHLY, CDR2 FYNNEI. This CDR3 is 13 amino acids long. Germline trimming cut 11 bases from V and 4 bases from J; bases unmatched to any gene: 3. The CDR3 DNA sequence: TGTGCCGGTACTAGCGGGAGGTACAATGAGCAGTTCTTC. Protein product: CAGTSGRYNEQFF. The whole variable domain, filled in from reference TRBV2 and TRBJ2-1, reads EPEVTQTPSHQVTQMGQEVILRCVPISNHLYFYWYRQILGQKVEFLVSFYNNEISEKSEIFDDQFSVERPDGSNFTLKIRSTKLEDSAMYFCAGTSGRYNEQFFGPGTRLTVL.

This clonotype was detected a few times. The rearrangement uses TRBV3-1 and TRBJ2-4; weak D call: TRBD2 (6 bases). With 4 bases removed from V and 0 bases from J, the gap between germline ends came to 16 bases. CDR3 size: 17 residues. Per the germline V gene, CDR1 is LGHDT and CDR2 is YNNKEL (reference sequence). The CDR3 nucleotides are TGTGCCAGCAGCCCAATGGGTCGGGGACTAGCCAAAAACATTCAGTACTTC. As protein: CASSPMGRGLAKNIQYF.

This clonotype came up many times. CDR3 loop: CASSLMSGGIQYF. The CDR3 DNA is TGTGCCAGCTCACTCATGTCGGGGGGCATTCAGTACTTC. The chain employs TRBV18 and TRBJ2-4, with 7 bases that match TRBD2. Trimming took 4 bases from V and 9 from J; bases not matched to a gene: 6. CDR1 KGHSH and CDR2 LQKENI come from the germline V gene. This CDR3 spans 13 amino acids.

This clonotype was counted a few times. The rearrangement uses TRBV29-1 and TRBJ1-1; no clear D. CDR3 length: 10 amino acids. Germline V gene data show CDR1 as SQVTM and CDR2 as ANQGSEA. V was cut by 3 bases and J by 5 bases, with 4 bases left in between. The CDR3 nucleotides are TGCAGCGTTGAGGTAACTGAAGCTTTCTTT. This gives the protein CSVEVTEAFF.

This clonotype occurred many times. The genes are TRBV19 and TRBJ2-1; tentatively, D is TRBD2 (7 bases). The CDR3 has 17 amino acids. Germline CDR1 reads LNHDA; CDR2 reads SQIVND (reference sequence). The V end was cut by 3 bases, the J end by 8 bases, with 23 bases between. CDR3 sequence (DNA): TGTGCCAGTAGTATTATCCGGCTGGCAGGGGAGGGGGATGAGCAGTTCTTC. It translates to CASSIIRLAGEGDEQFF.

The gene calls are TRBV4-3 and TRBJ1-1; D is ambiguous. The CDR3 runs to 15 residues. The germline gives CDR1 LGHNA, CDR2 YSLEER. V was trimmed by 0 bases and J by 0 bases, leaving 8 bases between them. In DNA form, the CDR3 reads TGCGCCAGCAGCCAAGATAGTAGGTTGAACACTGAAGCTTTCTTT. Residues: CASSQDSRLNTEAFF.

This clonotype was seen ten or more times. V usage is TRBV2 and J usage is TRBJ2-1; 7 nucleotides line up with TRBD1. CDR1 and CDR2 from the germline V gene are SNHLY and FYNNEI. J lost 9 bases, V lost 3 bases, and 5 bases had no gene match. This CDR3 contains 13 residues. The CDR3 is CASSDGQAVEQFF. Written as DNA, the CDR3 is TGTGCCAGCAGTGATGGACAGGCGGTTGAGCAGTTCTTC.

The chain carries TRBV10-1 and TRBJ2-5; a possible D gene is TRBD2 (7 bases). CDR1 is WNHNN and CDR2 is SYGVQD in the germline V gene (reference sequence). The CDR3 runs 15 residues. Trimming pared 2 bases from V and 0 bases from J, leaving 10 bases between. The DNA for the CDR3 is TGCGCCAGCAGTGAGGGGAGGGGGTACCAAGAGACCCAGTACTTC. Translation gives CASSEGRGYQETQYF.

The V and J genes are TRBV24-1 and TRBJ2-5, with D perhaps TRBD1 (5 bases). Germline CDR1 reads KGHDR; CDR2 reads SFDVKD. The CDR3 has 15 amino acids. Trimming removed 1 base at V and 0 bases at J, with 8 bases between. In DNA form, the CDR3 reads TGTGCCACCAGTGATTTAGGGGATCACCAAGAGACCCAGTACTTC. It encodes CATSDLGDHQETQYF.

Ten or more counts support this clonotype. This sequence joins TRBV29-1 and TRBJ1-5, with TRBD1 as a possible D gene (5 bases). The CDR3 sequence is 14 residues long. Trimming took 4 bases from V and 6 from J, leaving 16 bases between them. The germline gives CDR1 SQVTM, CDR2 ANQGSEA. The CDR3 region is CSVGGGSKSQPQHF. The CDR3 DNA reads as TGCAGCGTTGGCGGGGGGTCCAAAAGTCAGCCCCAGCATTTT.

This clonotype was seen ten or more times. The chain uses TRBV10-3 and TRBJ1-4, with D perhaps matching TRBD1 (5 bases). Trimming cost V 4 bases and J 2 bases, with 8 bases left between them. CDR1 ENHRY and CDR2 SYGVKD come from the germline V gene. The CDR3 contains 14 residues. The CDR3 protein is CAISGDGTNEKLFF. DNA for the CDR3: TGTGCCATCAGTGGGGACGGCACTAATGAAAAACTGTTTTTT.

This chain uses TRBV6-2 or TRBV6-3 with TRBJ1-5, with D uncertain. Trimming pared 3 bases from V and 8 bases from J, leaving 11 bases between. Per germline, CDR1 MNHEY and CDR2 SVGEGT. The CDR3 contains 13 residues. The CDR3 nucleotides are TGTGCCAGCAGTTATCGTAAGGCGAAGCCCCAGCATTTT. This gives the protein CASSYRKAKPQHF.

This clonotype was seen a handful of times. The rearrangement links TRBV20-1 to TRBJ1-4, with 10 bases lining up with TRBD1. The germline gives CDR1 DFQATT, CDR2 SNEGSKA (reference sequence). The V segment lost 6 bases and the J segment 2 bases; nucleotides outside the gene matches: 9. The CDR3 has 16 amino acids. The DNA for the CDR3 is TGCAGTGCCCGGACAGGGGGAATGTTTACTAATGAAAAACTGTTTTTT. It specifies CSARTGGMFTNEKLFF.

This clonotype was seen a few times. This rearrangement joins TRBV15 to TRBJ1-3; possibly TRBD1 for D (5 bases). The CDR3 spans 18 residues. CDR1 and CDR2 from the germline V gene are LNHNV and YYDKDF (reference sequence). The ends were cut back, 2 bases at V and 0 bases at J, with 17 bases in the middle. CDR3 in DNA: TGTGCCACCAGCAGAAACTTCGGGACGTTGACCTCTGGAAACACCATATATTTT. Protein: CATSRNFGTLTSGNTIYF.